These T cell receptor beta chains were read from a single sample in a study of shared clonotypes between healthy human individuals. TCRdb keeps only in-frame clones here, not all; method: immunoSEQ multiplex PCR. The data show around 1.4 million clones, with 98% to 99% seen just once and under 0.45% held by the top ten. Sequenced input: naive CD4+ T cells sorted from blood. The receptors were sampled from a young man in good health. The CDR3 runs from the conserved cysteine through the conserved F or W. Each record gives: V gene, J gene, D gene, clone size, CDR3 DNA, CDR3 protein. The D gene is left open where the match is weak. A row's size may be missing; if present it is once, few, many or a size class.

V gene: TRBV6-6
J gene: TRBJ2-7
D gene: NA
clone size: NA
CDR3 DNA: TGTGCCAGCAGCCTGGATGGTTACGAGCAGTACTTC
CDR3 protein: CASSLDGYEQYF

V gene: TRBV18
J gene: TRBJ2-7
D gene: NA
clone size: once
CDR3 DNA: TGTGCCAGCTCACCAGAGAACAGGAAAGGCTACGAGCAGTACTTC
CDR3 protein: CASSPENRKGYEQYF

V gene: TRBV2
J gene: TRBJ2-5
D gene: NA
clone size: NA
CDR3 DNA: TGTGCCAGCAGTGTGGTTGAAGAGACCCAGTACTTC
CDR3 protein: CASSVVEETQYF

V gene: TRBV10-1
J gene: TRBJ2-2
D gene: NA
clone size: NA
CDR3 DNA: TGCGCCAGCAGTGACCCGGGAGAAACCGGGGAGCTGTTTTTT
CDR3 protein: CASSDPGETGELFF

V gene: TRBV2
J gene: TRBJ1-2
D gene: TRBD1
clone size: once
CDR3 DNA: TGTGCCAGCACCCCGGACAGGGGAGGTCTCGATTATGGCTACACCTTC
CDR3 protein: CASTPDRGGLDYGYTF

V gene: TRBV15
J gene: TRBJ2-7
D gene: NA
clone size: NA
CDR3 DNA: TGTGCCACCAGCAACGTCGACGAGCAGTACTTC
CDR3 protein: CATSNVDEQYF

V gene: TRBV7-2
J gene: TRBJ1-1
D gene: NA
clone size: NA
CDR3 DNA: TGTGCCAGCAGCTTACAGGGGAGAACTGAAGCTTTCTTT
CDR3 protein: CASSLQGRTEAFF

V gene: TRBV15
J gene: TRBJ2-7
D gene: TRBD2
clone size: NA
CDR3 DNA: TGTGCCACCAGCAGAGGAGCGGGAGCCTTTCGAGGGTACTTC
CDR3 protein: CATSRGAGAFRGYF

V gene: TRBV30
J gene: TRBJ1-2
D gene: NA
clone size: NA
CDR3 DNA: TGTGCCTGGAGTGTATCGGGCAGAACTAACTATGGCTACACCTTC
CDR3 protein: CAWSVSGRTNYGYTF

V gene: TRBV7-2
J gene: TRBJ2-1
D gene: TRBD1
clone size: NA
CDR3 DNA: TGTGCCAGCAGTTATAGGGACAGGAACAATGAGCAGTTCTTC
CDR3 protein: CASSYRDRNNEQFF